A selection of T cell receptor beta chains follows, all from one sample in a study of cytomegalovirus exposure and HLA in healthy donors. Using immunoSEQ multiplex PCR, the repertoire was profiled, and TCRdb retains in-frame clones only, with some absent. The table includes some 170,000 clones, 80% detected once. Sequencing was carried out using PBMCs. The receptor set was obtained from a man between 18 and 29 years old in good health and CMV-seropositive. The CDR3 runs from the conserved cysteine through the conserved F or W. The order of the fields is J gene, D gene, clone size, V gene, CDR3 protein, CDR3 DNA. A D gene is named only where the DNA matches it firmly. A row's size may be missing; if present it is once, few, many or a size class.

>TRBJ1-2|NA|NA|TRBV5-4
CASSFGDGPGNYGYTF
TGTGCCAGCAGCTTCGGAGACGGCCCAGGGAATTATGGCTACACCTTC
>TRBJ2-1|NA|NA|TRBV4-1
CASSGRGAYNEQFF
TGCGCCAGCAGCGGGAGGGGGGCGTACAATGAGCAGTTCTTC
>TRBJ2-7|NA|NA|TRBV6-1
CASGHLEGADEQYF
TGTGCCAGCGGTCACCTCGAGGGCGCGGACGAGCAGTACTTC
>TRBJ2-7|NA|NA|TRBV19
CASSLPGALNEQYF
TGTGCCAGTAGCCTCCCTGGGGCCCTTAACGAGCAGTACTTC
>TRBJ2-5|NA|NA|TRBV7-9
CASSFQGETQYF
TGTGCCAGCAGCTTTCAGGGGGAGACCCAGTACTTC
>TRBJ2-5|NA|few|TRBV25-1
CASSEHTSGETQYF
TGTGCCAGCAGTGAACACACTTCAGGGGAGACCCAGTACTTC
>TRBJ1-2|NA|NA|TRBV6-1
CASSEWGRVSYGYTF
TGTGCCAGCAGTGAATGGGGCAGGGTGAGCTATGGCTACACCTTC
>TRBJ1-5|NA|NA|TRBV4-1
CASSQQGFASNQPQHF
TGCGCCAGCAGCCAACAGGGCTTTGCTAGCAATCAGCCCCAGCATTTT
>TRBJ1-1|NA|NA|TRBV5-1
CASSPRETGGNTEAFF
TGCGCCAGCAGCCCGAGAGAGACAGGAGGGAACACTGAAGCTTTCTTT
>TRBJ2-3|NA|NA|TRBV11-2
CASSLQGTDTQYF
TGTGCCAGCAGCCTACAGGGCACAGATACGCAGTATTTT
>TRBJ1-1|TRBD1|NA|TRBV7-9
CASSLEQGPEAFF
TGTGCCAGCAGCTTGGAACAGGGGCCTGAAGCTTTCTTT
>TRBJ2-7|TRBD1|NA|TRBV7-2
CASSLGSAGQGLYEQYF
TGTGCCAGCAGCTTAGGAAGTGCGGGACAGGGCCTCTACGAGCAGTACTTC
>TRBJ1-1|NA|few|TRBV5-1
CASRAGTEAFF
TGCGCCAGCAGGGCGGGGACTGAAGCTTTCTTT
>TRBJ2-4|TRBD1|NA|TRBV25-1
CASTKTGGDYIQYF
TGTGCCAGCACCAAGACAGGGGGCGATTACATTCAGTACTTC
>TRBJ2-3|NA|NA|TRBV2
CASTGEEVTQYF
TGTGCCAGCACAGGCGAAGAAGTTACGCAGTATTTT
>TRBJ2-1|NA|NA|TRBV10-3
CAISTPGHQGEQFF
TGTGCCATCAGCACACCGGGACACCAGGGTGAGCAGTTCTTC
>TRBJ2-5|TRBD1|NA|TRBV5-1
CASSLTGTVVETQYF
TGCGCCAGCAGCTTGACTGGGACAGTGGTAGAGACCCAGTACTTC
>TRBJ1-1|NA|once|TRBV10-3
CAIRAPSGGGAFF
TGTGCCATCAGGGCCCCCTCAGGCGGAGGAGCTTTCTTT
>TRBJ1-5|NA|NA|TRBV7-2
CASSLAGVRTYQPQHF
TGTGCCAGCAGCTTAGCAGGGGTCCGAACCTATCAGCCCCAGCATTTT
>TRBJ2-1|TRBD2|few|TRBV4-1
CASSQDEREVGQFF
TGCGCCAGCAGCCAAGACGAGCGGGAGGTGGGGCAGTTCTTC
>TRBJ2-1|TRBD1|NA|TRBV7-9
CASSIARDSNEQFF
TGTGCCAGCAGCATCGCCCGGGACAGCAATGAGCAGTTCTTC
>TRBJ1-5|NA|NA|TRBV5-6
CASSFGAGVEQPQHF
TGTGCCAGCAGCTTCGGGGCAGGGGTTGAGCAGCCCCAGCATTTT
>TRBJ2-7|NA|NA|TRBV2
CASGVLRYEQYF
TGTGCCAGCGGAGTTTTGAGGTACGAGCAGTACTTC
>TRBJ1-2|NA|NA|TRBV7-9
CASSPLGLSPYGYTF
TGTGCCAGCAGCCCCTTAGGACTCTCTCCTTATGGCTACACCTTC
>TRBJ1-4|NA|NA|TRBV19
CASISTGTNEKLFF
TGTGCCAGTATCTCAACCGGGACTAATGAAAAACTGTTTTTT
>TRBJ2-1|NA|NA|TRBV19
CASSISSGYNEQFF
TGTGCCAGTAGTATTTCCAGCGGCTACAATGAGCAGTTCTTC
>TRBJ1-2|NA|NA|TRBV28
CASRSPLGRGYGYTF
TGTGCCAGCAGAAGCCCCTTGGGGCGCGGCTATGGCTACACCTTC
>TRBJ2-7|NA|NA|TRBV6-5
CASSYLGGWGSYEQYF
TGCGCCAGCAGTTACCTCGGAGGGTGGGGCTCCTACGAGCAGTACTTC
>TRBJ2-7|TRBD1|once|TRBV7-9
CASSSTGELGEQYF
TGTGCCAGCAGCTCTACAGGGGAGCTTGGCGAGCAGTACTTC
>TRBJ2-1|TRBD2|NA|TRBV2
CASRLETSTEQFF
TGTGCCAGCAGGTTGGAGACTAGCACTGAGCAGTTCTTC
>TRBJ2-7|TRBD2|NA|TRBV4-2
CASSSETSGGSYEQYF
TGTGCCAGCAGCTCCGAGACTAGCGGGGGGTCCTACGAGCAGTACTTC
>TRBJ1-5|NA|NA|TRBV6-6
CASSPGENQPQHF
TGTGCCAGCAGTCCAGGGGAGAATCAGCCCCAGCATTTT
>TRBJ2-1|TRBD2|NA|TRBV30
CAWSGGRVNEQFF
TGTGCCTGGAGTGGCGGGAGAGTCAATGAGCAGTTCTTC
>TRBJ1-2|NA|NA|TRBV5-3
CARSPAAATGANYGYTF
TGTGCCAGAAGCCCGGCGGCGGCTACGGGAGCTAACTATGGCTACACCTTC
>TRBJ1-1|NA|NA|TRBV5-8
CASSFAGSTEAFF
TGTGCCAGCAGCTTCGCGGGGAGCACTGAAGCTTTCTTT
>TRBJ1-4|NA|NA|TRBV27
CASSRQGGNEKLFF
TGTGCCAGCTCCCGACAAGGAGGTAATGAAAAACTGTTTTTT
>TRBJ2-7|NA|NA|TRBV7-9
CASSPPGVGEQYF
TGTGCCAGCAGCCCGCCGGGGGTTGGCGAGCAGTACTTC
>TRBJ2-1|TRBD1|few|TRBV5-1
CASSPGQGHNEQFF
TGCGCCAGCAGCCCCGGACAGGGACACAATGAGCAGTTCTTC
>TRBJ2-3|TRBD1|NA|TRBV19
CASSTRQGPTDTQYF
TGTGCCAGTAGTACTAGACAGGGCCCGACAGATACGCAGTATTTT
>TRBJ2-3|NA|NA|TRBV6-6
CASRLLFTDTQYF
TGTGCCAGCAGACTTCTATTCACAGATACGCAGTATTTT
>TRBJ1-1|NA|NA|TRBV6-5
CASTNQGSEEAFF
TGTGCCAGCACCAACCAGGGGTCGGAAGAAGCTTTCTTT
>TRBJ1-5|NA|once|TRBV6-1
CASSAAGFGGNQPQHF
TGTGCCAGCAGTGCCGCCGGGTTTGGTGGCAATCAGCCCCAGCATTTT
>TRBJ2-1|TRBD2|NA|TRBV6-1
CASGGKGGSAEQFF
TGTGCCAGCGGCGGCAAGGGAGGGTCGGCTGAGCAGTTCTTC
>TRBJ1-1|TRBD1|NA|TRBV19
CASSIAGTVNTEAFF
TGTGCCAGTAGTATCGCTGGGACAGTGAACACTGAAGCTTTCTTT
>TRBJ1-1|NA|NA|TRBV28
CASSLFGVRGTEAFF
TGTGCCAGCAGTTTATTCGGGGTCAGGGGCACTGAAGCTTTCTTT
>TRBJ1-1|TRBD1|NA|TRBV2
CASSGPRTGLGTEAFF
TGTGCCAGCAGTGGCCCCCGGACAGGGCTAGGTACTGAAGCTTTCTTT
>TRBJ2-1|NA|NA|TRBV14
CASSQLSGYNEQFF
TGTGCCAGCAGCCAACTGTCAGGTTACAATGAGCAGTTCTTC
>TRBJ2-7|NA|NA|TRBV27
CASSLYGPIYEQYF
TGTGCCAGCAGTTTATATGGCCCCATCTACGAGCAGTACTTC
>TRBJ2-5|NA|NA|TRBV19
CASRNTGLQETQYF
TGTGCCAGTAGAAATACAGGGCTCCAAGAGACCCAGTACTTC
>TRBJ2-7|TRBD2|NA|TRBV4-1
CASSLAGGEQYF
TGCGCCAGCTCACTAGCGGGAGGAGAGCAGTACTTC